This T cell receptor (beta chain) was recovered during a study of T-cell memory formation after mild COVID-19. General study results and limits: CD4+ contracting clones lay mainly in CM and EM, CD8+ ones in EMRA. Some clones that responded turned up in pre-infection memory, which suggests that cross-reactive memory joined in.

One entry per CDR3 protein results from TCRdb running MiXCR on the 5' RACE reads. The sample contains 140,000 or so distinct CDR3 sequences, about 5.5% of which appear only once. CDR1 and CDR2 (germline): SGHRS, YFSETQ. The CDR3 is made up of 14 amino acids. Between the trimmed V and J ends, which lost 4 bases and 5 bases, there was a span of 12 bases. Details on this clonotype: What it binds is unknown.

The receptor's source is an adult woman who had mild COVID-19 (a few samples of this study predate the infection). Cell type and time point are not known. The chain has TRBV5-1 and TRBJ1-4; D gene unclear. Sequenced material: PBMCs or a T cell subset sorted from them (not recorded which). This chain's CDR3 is CASSPLDGNEKLFF. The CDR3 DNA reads TGCGCCAGCAGCCCACTGGACGGGAATGAAAAACTGTTTTTT. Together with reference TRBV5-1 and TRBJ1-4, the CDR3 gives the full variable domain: KAGVTQTPRYLIKTRGQQVTLSCSPISGHRSVSWYQQTPGQGLQFLFEYFSETQRNKGNFPGRFSGRQFSNSRSEMNVSTLELGDSALYLCASSPLDGNEKLFFGSGTQLSVL.